The 8 T cell receptor beta chains below come from one sample, sequenced in a study of T cell changes during pregnancy in multiple sclerosis. Libraries were prepared by immunoSEQ multiplex PCR; TCRdb keeps only in-frame clonotypes and omits some of them. This sample yields around 35,000 clones, of which approximately 90% are seen a single time; 0.39% belongs to the top ten. Specimen: CD4+ T cells from peripheral blood mononuclear cells, collected in the second trimester of pregnancy. The receptors stem from a female donor with multiple sclerosis, enrolled in a pregnancy study.

Only one count was recorded for this clone. The chain combines TRBV5-1 with TRBJ2-7; 7 nucleotides match TRBD1. The V and J ends lost 0 bases and 3 bases, in that order; junction bases with no gene match: 3. This CDR3 spans 14 amino acids. Germline CDR1 reads SGHRS; CDR2 reads YFSETQ. The CDR3 nucleotides read TGCGCCAGCAGCTTGGTAGGACAGGACTACGAGCAGTACTTC. Protein product: CASSLVGQDYEQYF.

V and J are TRBV30 and TRBJ2-7; D is unclear. The CDR3 is 12 residues long. From germline, CDR1 is GTSNPN and CDR2 SVGIG (reference sequence). V was clipped by 2 bases and J by 0 bases, with 5 bases between them. The CDR3 sequence: CAWSLVSYEQYF. Here the CDR3 DNA reads TGTGCCTGGAGTTTAGTCTCCTACGAGCAGTACTTC.

The chain carries TRBV5-4 and TRBJ2-3; D unclear. Germline CDR1 SGHNT, CDR2 YYREEE (reference sequence). V shed 0 bases and J shed 0 bases, with 8 bases lying between them. CDR3 length equals 15 residues. The CDR3 here is CASSLEGRSTDTQYF. The CDR3 DNA reads as TGTGCCAGCAGCTTGGAAGGCAGGAGCACAGATACGCAGTATTTT.

This sequence joins TRBV19 and TRBJ2-6, with unresolved D. Germline CDR1 LNHDA, CDR2 SQIVND (reference sequence). The germline V and J ends were trimmed by 5 bases and 0 bases, with 14 bases remaining between them. The CDR3 has 17 residues. This chain's CDR3 is CASSSVPTNSGANVLTF. The CDR3 coding sequence is TGTGCCAGTAGTTCTGTCCCTACGAACTCTGGGGCCAACGTCCTGACTTTC.

The CDR3 sequence: CSVATRFTGELFF. CDR3 DNA sequence: TGCAGCGTAGCGACTAGATTCACCGGGGAGCTGTTTTTT. The chain employs TRBV29-1 and TRBJ2-2; D perhaps matches TRBD2 (6 bases). The CDR3 loop spans 13 amino acids. V gave up 6 bases and J gave up 4 bases, with 12 bases separating them. From germline, CDR1 is SQVTM and CDR2 ANQGSEA.

The chain recombines TRBV9 with TRBJ1-1; D perhaps matches TRBD1 (5 bases). The germline V and J ends were trimmed by 0 bases and 1 base, with 13 bases remaining between them. The CDR3 covers 16 residues. The germline V gene encodes CDR1 SGDLS and CDR2 YYNGEE. CDR3 sequence (DNA): TGTGCCAGCAGCGTAGGACAGAATATATGGAACACTGAAGCTTTCTTT. This encodes CASSVGQNIWNTEAFF.

This chain connects TRBV6-4 to TRBJ2-2, with 7 bases lining up with TRBD1. In germline, CDR1 is MRHNA, CDR2 SNTAGT. Losses at the gene ends were 9 bases for V and 1 base for J; bases not matched to a gene: 5. The CDR3 runs to 14 residues. CDR3 nucleotides: TGTGCCAGTTCCCGACAGGGGAACACCGGGGAGCTGTTTTTT. Encoded protein: CASSRQGNTGELFF.

The chain is built from TRBV19 and TRBJ1-5; 10 bases match TRBD1. This CDR3 comprises 13 residues. Germline V lookup: CDR1 LNHDA, CDR2 SQIVND (reference sequence). The ends lost 10 bases at V and 5 bases at J; junction bases unmatched: 5. The CDR3 nucleotides read TGTGCCACCTCCGGGACAGGGGATCAGCCCCAGCATTTT. It is translated as CATSGTGDQPQHF.